The TCR beta chain under discussion was sequenced for a study of cytomegalovirus exposure and HLA in healthy donors. Study-level findings and limits: Sequencing artifact likely explains a cluster of highly shared sequence variants. Reported results showed that the classifier diagnosed cytomegalovirus status with high specificity and sensitivity. Later analysis reportedly placed an Asian-associated ancestry cluster below the approximately 700-donor mean in N-insertions. Per published accounts, TCR beta sequences correctly predicted the HLA-A and HLA-B alleles of most subjects.

The primer mix had 60 Vbeta and 13 Jbeta primers. Profiled with immunoSEQ multiplex PCR; TCRdb holds only in-frame clones, not every one. The table records under 200,000 clones, around nine tenths of them present only once. Concerning this clone itself: Its antigen is currently unknown. This specimen includes other DNA sequences encoding the same CDR3.

The source of this sequence is a woman in her 30s in good health and CMV-seronegative. What was sequenced was PBMCs.

As DNA, the CDR3 is TGCGCCAGCAGCACCCAAGGGGGGGATGGAGAGACCCAGTACTTC. Amino acid sequence: CASSTQGGDGETQYF. V and J are TRBV5-1 and TRBJ2-5; tentative D call: TRBD2 (7 bases). CDR1 SGHRS and CDR2 YFSETQ come from the germline V gene. The CDR3 consists of 15 residues. Trimming left V 4 bases short and J 4 bases short, with 17 bases between.